The present TCR beta chain was sequenced within a study of blood T cell repertoires in COVID-19. Across the whole study: Samples came from the United States, Italy and Spain, spanning acute and convalescent COVID-19. Nucleic acid was either cDNA or gDNA, and it came from T cells, B-cell-depleted T cells, or PBMCs.

In the study's own analysis: Estimates of nucleated cell counts were drawn from the amplification of reference gene primers. Some clones are missing from TCRdb's copy, which holds only in-frame ones; the method was immunoSEQ multiplex PCR. The DNA was the basis for D and trimming; V, J and clone size are from that table. Here the sample spans 120,000 to 150,000 clones, 88% being singletons. Deletions cut 2 bases from V and 5 bases from J, with 21 bases between. The germline CDR1 and CDR2 sequences are LNHDA and SQIVND (reference sequence). The CDR3 totals 17 residues. The receptor's source is a human donor in a cohort sampled during active COVID-19. The sequenced sample consisted of peripheral blood. This chain connects TRBV19 to TRBJ1-1; D is unresolved. DNA of the CDR3: TGTGCCAGTAGTATAATGGCCCCAAATACCTTAAGTACTGAAGCTTTCTTT. As protein: CASSIMAPNTLSTEAFF.